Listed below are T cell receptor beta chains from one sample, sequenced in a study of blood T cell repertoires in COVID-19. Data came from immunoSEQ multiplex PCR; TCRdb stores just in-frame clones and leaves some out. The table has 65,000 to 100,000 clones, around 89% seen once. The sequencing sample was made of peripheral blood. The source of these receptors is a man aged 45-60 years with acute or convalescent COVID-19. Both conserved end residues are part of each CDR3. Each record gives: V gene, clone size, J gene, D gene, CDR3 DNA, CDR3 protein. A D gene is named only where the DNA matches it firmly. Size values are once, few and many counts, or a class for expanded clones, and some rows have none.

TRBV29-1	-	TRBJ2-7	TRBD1	TGCAGCGCACGGACAGGGGCCTACGAGCAGTACTTC	CSARTGAYEQYF
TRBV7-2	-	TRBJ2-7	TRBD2	TGTGCCAGCAGCAAGGCCTCCAAACTGGCGGGGGGTCCCTCCTACGAGCAGTACTTC	CASSKASKLAGGPSYEQYF
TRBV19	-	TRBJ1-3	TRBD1	TGTGCCAGTAGTAGCTGGACAGGGGCTGGAAACACCATATATTTT	CASSSWTGAGNTIYF
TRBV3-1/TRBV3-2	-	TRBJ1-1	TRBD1	TGTGCCAGCAGCCAAGGGGACAGGAGTAGATCTGAAGCTTTCTTT	CASSQGDRSRSEAFF
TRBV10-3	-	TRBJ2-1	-	TGTGCCATCAGTGAGAGCATCATATACAATGAGCAGTTCTTC	CAISESIIYNEQFF
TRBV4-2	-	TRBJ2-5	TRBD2	TGTGCCAGCAGCCAAGAAAAGGCGGGGGGGCTTGAGGCGACCCAGTACTTC	CASSQEKAGGLEATQYF
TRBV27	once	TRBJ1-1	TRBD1	TGTGCCAGCAGTTACAGAATCGGGACAGGGAACACTGAAGCTTTCTTT	CASSYRIGTGNTEAFF
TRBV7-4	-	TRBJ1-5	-	TGTGCCAGCAGCTTATTAAGGTTCCCGGGTGGCAGCAATCAGCCCCAGCATTTT	CASSLLRFPGGSNQPQHF
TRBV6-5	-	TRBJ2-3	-	TGTGCCAGCATCGTGGGGCCCTACACAGATACGCAGTATTTT	CASIVGPYTDTQYF
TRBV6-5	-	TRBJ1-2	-	TGTGCCAGCAGTTCGTCGCGGGGCTCGCGGGATGGCTACACCTTC	CASSSSRGSRDGYTF
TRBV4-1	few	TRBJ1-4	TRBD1	TGCGCCAGCAGCCTACCGGGACAGGGAGCCGAAAAACTGTTTTTT	CASSLPGQGAEKLFF
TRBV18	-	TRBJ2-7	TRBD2	TGTGCCAGCTCACATAAGGGACTAGCCGAGCAGTACTTC	CASSHKGLAEQYF
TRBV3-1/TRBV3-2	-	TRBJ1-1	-	TGTGCCAGCAGCCCCACTTTAGGGGCCAACACTGAAGCTTTCTTT	CASSPTLGANTEAFF
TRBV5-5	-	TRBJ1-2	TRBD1	TGTGCCAGCAGCTCGGGACAGGGGGATCGGGGCTACACCTTC	CASSSGQGDRGYTF
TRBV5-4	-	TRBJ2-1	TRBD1	TGTGCCAGCAGACCGGGACAGGGGGTTGGAAATGAGCAGTTCTTC	CASRPGQGVGNEQFF
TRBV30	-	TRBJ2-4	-	TGTGCCTGGAGTGTATCCGGGAACATTCAGTACTTC	CAWSVSGNIQYF
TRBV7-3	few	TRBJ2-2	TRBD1	TGTGCCAGCAGCTTAAGGGGACAGTCCACCGGGGAGCTGTTTTTT	CASSLRGQSTGELFF
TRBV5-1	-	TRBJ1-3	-	TGCGCCAGCAGCCCGCAGGGGCCGGAGACTGGAAACACCATATATTTT	CASSPQGPETGNTIYF
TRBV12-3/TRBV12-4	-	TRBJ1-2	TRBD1	TGTGCCAGCAGTTCGGGACAGGGTGCCTGCGCCTTC	CASSSGQGACAF
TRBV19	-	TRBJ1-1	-	TGTGCCAGTAGTAGGGGGGGCGCAGAAACTGAAGCTTTCTTT	CASSRGGAETEAFF
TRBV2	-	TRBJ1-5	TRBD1	TGTGCCAGCAGTGACGTCCAGGGGGCTGTTCAGCCCCAGCATTTT	CASSDVQGAVQPQHF
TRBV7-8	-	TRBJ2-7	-	TGTGCCAGCAGCCGTGTAAGGGGGGGACGGGGCGAGCAGTACTTC	CASSRVRGGRGEQYF
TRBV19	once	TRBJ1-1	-	TGTGCCAGTAGTATAAATCGTGCGGGGAACACTGAAGCTTTCTTT	CASSINRAGNTEAFF
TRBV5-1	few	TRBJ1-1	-	TGCGCCAGCAGCTTGGTGCGTGGGCTTGGCACTGAAGCTTTCTTT	CASSLVRGLGTEAFF
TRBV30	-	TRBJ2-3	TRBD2	TGTGCCTGGAGTGTACTAGCGGGGGGCACAGATACGCAGTATTTT	CAWSVLAGGTDTQYF
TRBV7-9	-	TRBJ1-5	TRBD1	TGTGCCAGCAGCTTCTTTACCGGGACAGGGGATGGACAGCCCCAGCATTTT	CASSFFTGTGDGQPQHF
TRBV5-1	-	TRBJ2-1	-	TGCGCCAGCAGCTTGGCCCCGAGCTCCTACAATGAGCAGTTCTTC	CASSLAPSSYNEQFF
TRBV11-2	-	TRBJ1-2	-	TGTGCCAGCAGCTTGGCTGGGGGAGGTGGCTACACCTTC	CASSLAGGGGYTF
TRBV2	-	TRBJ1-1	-	TGTGCCAGCAGCCAGAACACTGAAGCTTTCTTT	CASSQNTEAFF
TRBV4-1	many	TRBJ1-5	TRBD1	TGCGCCAGCAGTCCAGGTATCGACAGGGGTGGTCAGCCCCAGCATTTT	CASSPGIDRGGQPQHF
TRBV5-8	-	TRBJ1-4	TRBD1	TGTGCCAGCACCCCACCAGGGACAGATAATGAAAAACTGTTTTTT	CASTPPGTDNEKLFF
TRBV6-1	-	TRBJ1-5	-	TGTGCCAGCAGTGGCCCCTCTGGAGTAGGTCAACAGCCCCAGCATTTT	CASSGPSGVGQQPQHF
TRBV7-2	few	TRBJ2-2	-	TGTGCCAGCAGCTCTGGCCCCCGGGGTAGAACCGGGGAGCTGTTTTTT	CASSSGPRGRTGELFF
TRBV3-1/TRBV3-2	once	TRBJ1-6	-	TGTGCCAGCAGCCCGCGCCAAAGACCCAGGATGCCCCTCCACTTT	CASSPRQRPRMPLHF
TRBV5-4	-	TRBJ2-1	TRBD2	TGTGCCAGCAGCTCGGGACTAGCGGAGAGCTCCTACAATGAGCAGTTCTTC	CASSSGLAESSYNEQFF
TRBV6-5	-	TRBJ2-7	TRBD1	TGTGCCAGCAGGCGGACAGGGCCCTCCTACGAGCAGTACTTC	CASRRTGPSYEQYF
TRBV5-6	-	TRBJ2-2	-	TGTGCCAGCAGCTTGGTCTCTAGTTTAGTAACCGGGGAGCTGTTTTTT	CASSLVSSLVTGELFF
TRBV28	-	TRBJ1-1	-	TGTGCCAGCAGTTTATCCTCAGCGGCTAACACTGAAGCTTTCTTT	CASSLSSAANTEAFF
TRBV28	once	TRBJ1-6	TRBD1	TGTGCCAGCAACCTGAGGACAGGGGGGAATTCACCCCTCCACTTT	CASNLRTGGNSPLHF
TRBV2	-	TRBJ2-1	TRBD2	TGTGCCAGCAGTGACACTACTAGCGGGGGCCGCAGCTCCTACAATGAGCAGTTCTTC	CASSDTTSGGRSSYNEQFF
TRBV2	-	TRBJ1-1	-	TGTGCCAGCAGTCTACAGGGCTCTGAAGCTTTCTTT	CASSLQGSEAFF
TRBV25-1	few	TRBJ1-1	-	TGTGCCAGCTACAGGGTCACGAACACTGAAGCTTTCTTT	CASYRVTNTEAFF
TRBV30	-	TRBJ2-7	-	TGTGCCGGGGGGACGGGCTCCTACGAGCAGTACTTC	CAGGTGSYEQYF
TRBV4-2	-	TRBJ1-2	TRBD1	TGTGCCAGCAGCTCGGGACAGGGAGCCTATGGCTACACCTTC	CASSSGQGAYGYTF
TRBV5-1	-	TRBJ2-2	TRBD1	TGCGCCAGCAGCTGGACAGGGGGTCGGGTCGGGGAGCTGTTTTTT	CASSWTGGRVGELFF
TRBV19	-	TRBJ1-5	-	TGTGCCAGTAACTCTCAGCCCCAGCATTTT	CASNSQPQHF
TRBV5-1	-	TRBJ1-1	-	TGCGCCAGCAGCTTGACCGGGACACACACTGAAGCTTTCTTT	CASSLTGTHTEAFF
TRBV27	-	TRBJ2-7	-	TGTGCCAGCAGTTCCGGGACCCTCGGGAGGCAGTACTTC	CASSSGTLGRQYF
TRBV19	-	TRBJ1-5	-	TGTGCCAGTAGTTTAAGGGAGGGCAATCAGCCCCAGCATTTT	CASSLREGNQPQHF
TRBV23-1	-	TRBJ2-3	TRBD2	TGCGCCAGCAGTCAATATGTGAGTGAGCGGGGGTGGACAGATACGCAGTATTTT	CASSQYVSERGWTDTQYF